This T cell receptor beta chain was profiled in a study of T-cell memory formation after mild COVID-19. This CDR3 spans 13 amino acids. V lost 0 bases, J lost 9 bases, and 9 bases lay in between. TCRdb re-derived calls from the 5' RACE reads in MiXCR, one entry per CDR3 protein. The table has about 350,000 distinct CDR3 sequences, roughly 14% seen once. Sequenced input: PBMCs or a T cell subset sorted from them (not recorded which). This chain links TRBV12-3 or TRBV12-4 with TRBJ2-1; D is perhaps TRBD1 (5 bases). This receptor was taken from a man younger than 30 who had mild COVID-19 (a few samples of this study predate the infection). Cell type and time point are not known. The DNA for the CDR3 is TGTGCCAGCAGTTTAGCCAGGGCGTCTGAGCAGTTCTTC. Protein product: CASSLARASEQFF.